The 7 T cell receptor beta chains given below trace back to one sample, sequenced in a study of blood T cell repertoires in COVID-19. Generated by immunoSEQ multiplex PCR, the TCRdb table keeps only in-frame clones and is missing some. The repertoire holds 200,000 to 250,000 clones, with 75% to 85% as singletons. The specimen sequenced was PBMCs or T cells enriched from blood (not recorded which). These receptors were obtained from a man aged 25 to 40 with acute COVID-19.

The CDR3 protein is CASSATGLAGDEQFF. The CDR3 DNA is TGCGCCAGCAGCGCCACGGGACTAGCGGGGGATGAGCAGTTCTTC. The chain links TRBV5-1 to TRBJ2-1; 14 bases are a match to TRBD2. V lost 4 bases, J lost 8 bases, and 5 bases stayed unmatched. This CDR3 has 15 residues. Germline V lookup: CDR1 SGHRS, CDR2 YFSETQ.

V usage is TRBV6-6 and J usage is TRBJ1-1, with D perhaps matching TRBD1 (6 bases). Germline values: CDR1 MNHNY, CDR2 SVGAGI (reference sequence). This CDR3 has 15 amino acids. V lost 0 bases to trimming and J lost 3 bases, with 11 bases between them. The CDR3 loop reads CASSYSAGAYTEAFF. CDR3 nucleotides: TGTGCCAGCAGTTACTCGGCAGGGGCCTACACTGAAGCTTTCTTT.

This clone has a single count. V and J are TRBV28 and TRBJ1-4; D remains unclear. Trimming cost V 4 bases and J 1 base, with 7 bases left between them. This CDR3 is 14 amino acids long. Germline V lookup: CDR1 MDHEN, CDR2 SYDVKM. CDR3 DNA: TGTGCCAGCAGTTCCCCGGGAACTAATGAAAAACTGTTTTTT. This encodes CASSSPGTNEKLFF.

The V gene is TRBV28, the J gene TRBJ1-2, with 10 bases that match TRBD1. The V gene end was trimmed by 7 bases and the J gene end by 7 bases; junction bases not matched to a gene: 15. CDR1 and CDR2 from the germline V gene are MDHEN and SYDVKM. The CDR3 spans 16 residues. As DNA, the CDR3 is TGTGCCAGCACCATAACACATCCGGGACAGGGGTCTGGCTACACCTTC. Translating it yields CASTITHPGQGSGYTF.

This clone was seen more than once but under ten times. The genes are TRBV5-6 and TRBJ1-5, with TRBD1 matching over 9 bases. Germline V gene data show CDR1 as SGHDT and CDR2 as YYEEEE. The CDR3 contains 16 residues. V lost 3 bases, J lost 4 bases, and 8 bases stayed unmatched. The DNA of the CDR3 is TGTGCCAGCAGCTGGGGGGGACAGGGCCTAAATCAGCCCCAGCATTTT. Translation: CASSWGGQGLNQPQHF.

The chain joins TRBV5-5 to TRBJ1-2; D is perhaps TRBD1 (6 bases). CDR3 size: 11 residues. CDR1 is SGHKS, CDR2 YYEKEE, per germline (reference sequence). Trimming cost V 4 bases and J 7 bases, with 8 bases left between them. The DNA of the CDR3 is TGTGCCAGCAGCCGGGACATTGGCTACACCTTC. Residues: CASSRDIGYTF.

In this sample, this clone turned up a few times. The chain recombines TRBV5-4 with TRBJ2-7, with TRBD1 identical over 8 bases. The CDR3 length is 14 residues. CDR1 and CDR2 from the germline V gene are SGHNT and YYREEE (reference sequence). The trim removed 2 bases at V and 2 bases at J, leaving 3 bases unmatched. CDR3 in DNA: TGTGCCAGCAGCTTTGGGGACAGGCCCTACGAGCAGTACTTC. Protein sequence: CASSFGDRPYEQYF.